The 28 T cell receptor beta chains in this list originate from one sample, sequenced in a study of blood T cell repertoires in COVID-19. Profiled with immunoSEQ multiplex PCR; TCRdb holds only in-frame clones, not every one. The table records approximately 300,000 clones, 85% to 90% of them present only once. The sequencing input was peripheral blood. The receptor set was obtained from a woman aged 45 to 65 with COVID-19, enrolled during active disease.

V is TRBV25-1 and J is TRBJ1-6; 9 nucleotides align to TRBD1. CDR1 MGHDK and CDR2 SYGVNS come from the germline V gene. V lost 8 bases, J lost 7 bases, and 3 bases stayed unmatched. The CDR3 consists of 13 residues. The CDR3 region has the DNA TGTGCCAGCCGGGACAGGGTCAATTCACCCCTCCACTTT. Protein sequence: CASRDRVNSPLHF.

This clone has only a few counts. The V gene is TRBV7-9, the J gene TRBJ1-6; the D gene is possibly TRBD1 (6 bases). The CDR3 runs 16 residues. V was cut by 8 bases and J by 2 bases, with 16 bases left in between. CDR1 and CDR2 from the germline V gene are SEHNR and FQNEAQ (reference sequence). The CDR3 nucleotides read TGTGCCAGCGGTGAACAGGGTATCGCCTATAATTCACCCCTCCACTTT. Translating it yields CASGEQGIAYNSPLHF.

The chain combines TRBV24-1 with TRBJ2-7; D is uncertain. The CDR3 loop spans 13 amino acids. CDR1 and CDR2 (germline): KGHDR, SFDVKD. Deletions cut 4 bases from V and 5 bases from J, with 11 bases between. CDR3 in amino acids: CATSEPTRNEQYF. CDR3 in DNA: TGTGCCACCAGTGAGCCGACTCGGAACGAGCAGTACTTC.

The table lists this clone with a few counts. The chain couples TRBV3-1 (or the pseudogene TRBV3-2) to TRBJ1-1; 7 positions match TRBD1. Germline V gene sequence: CDR1 LGHDT, CDR2 YNNKEL (reference sequence). V lost 4 bases to trimming and J lost 3 bases; unmatched junction nucleotides: 5. The CDR3 sequence is 14 residues long. CDR3 residues: CASSRTGVYTEAFF. In DNA form, the CDR3 reads TGTGCCAGCAGCCGAACAGGGGTGTACACTGAAGCTTTCTTT.

The gene calls are TRBV19 and TRBJ2-5, with TRBD1 identical over 9 bases. V trimming: 8 bases; J trimming: 4 bases; junction bases outside the gene matches: 11. This CDR3 is 15 amino acids long. Germline V gene lookup returns CDR1 LNHDA and CDR2 SQIVND (reference sequence). CDR3 amino acids: CASRDRDSGLETQYF. CDR3 nucleotide sequence: TGTGCCAGTCGGGACAGGGACTCTGGTTTAGAGACCCAGTACTTC.

The gene calls are TRBV5-1 and TRBJ1-2; possible D gene TRBD1, 6 bases. V lost 5 bases, J lost 2 bases, and 13 bases lay in between. Germline V lookup: CDR1 SGHRS, CDR2 YFSETQ. The CDR3 runs to 14 residues. The CDR3 sequence is CASRYWDKNYGYTF. DNA for the CDR3: TGCGCCAGCAGGTACTGGGACAAGAACTATGGCTACACCTTC.

This clone was seen a single time. The chain links TRBV11-2 to TRBJ2-2; weak D call: TRBD1 (5 bases). Germline V gene lookup returns CDR1 SGHAT and CDR2 FQNNGV. The ends were cut back, 0 bases at V and 4 bases at J, with 9 bases in the middle. The CDR3 is 15 amino acids. CDR3 protein: CASSLEARGTGELFF. The DNA of the CDR3 is TGTGCCAGCAGCTTAGAAGCTAGGGGCACCGGGGAGCTGTTTTTT. The whole variable domain, remainder taken from reference TRBV11-2 and TRBJ2-2, is EAGVAQSPRYKIIEKRQSVAFWCNPISGHATLYWYQQILGQGPKLLIQFQNNGVVDDSQLPKDRFSAERLKGVDSTLKIQPAKLEDSAVYLCASSLEARGTGELFFGEGSRLTVL.

This clone came up once. The chain uses TRBV30 and TRBJ2-1; TRBD2 agrees at 7 bases. Trimming cost V 3 bases and J 0 bases; bases outside gene matches: 14. This CDR3 spans 18 amino acids. Germline V gene data show CDR1 as GTSNPN and CDR2 as SVGIG (reference sequence). CDR3 nucleotide sequence: TGTGCCTGGAGGGGGGTTGGGCCAGCGGGACCCTCCTACAATGAGCAGTTCTTC. Protein: CAWRGVGPAGPSYNEQFF.

This clone has only a few counts. The V call is TRBV6-4, the J call TRBJ1-1; 10 positions match TRBD1. J was trimmed by 4 bases and V by 3 bases; bases with no gene match: 8. Germline values: CDR1 MRHNA, CDR2 SNTAGT. The CDR3 has 16 residues. The CDR3, as DNA: TGTGCCAGCAGTGAGACAGGGGGCGCAGGAGGCACTGAAGCTTTCTTT. As protein: CASSETGGAGGTEAFF.

The CDR3 DNA follows: TGCGCCAGCAGCTTGGCTTCAGGGTCGAACACCGGGGAGCTGTTTTTT. Translating it yields CASSLASGSNTGELFF. This rearrangement joins TRBV5-1 to TRBJ2-2; D may be TRBD1 (5 bases). Trimming shortened V by 0 bases and J by 0 bases, and 9 bases separated the two germline ends. There are 16 residues in the CDR3. Germline V gene data show CDR1 as SGHRS and CDR2 as YFSETQ.

CDR3 in amino acids: CASRTHGGSTDTQYF. The CDR3 DNA follows: TGTGCCAGTAGGACTCATGGCGGGAGCACAGATACGCAGTATTTT. The rearrangement joins TRBV19 to TRBJ2-3, with D maybe TRBD2 (5 bases). Germline V gives CDR1 LNHDA, CDR2 SQIVND (reference sequence). The CDR3 is 15 residues long. The V end lost 6 bases, the J end lost 0 bases, and 13 bases lay between the germline ends.

The genes are TRBV19 and TRBJ2-1, with D unclear. Germline CDR1 LNHDA, CDR2 SQIVND (reference sequence). The CDR3 is 13 amino acids. V was trimmed by 5 bases and J by 15 bases, leaving 20 bases between them. The CDR3 region has the DNA TGTGCCAGTAGTCGCTCCTACCCCGGAACGGGGTTCTTC. As protein: CASSRSYPGTGFF.

This sequence joins TRBV5-1 and TRBJ1-2; TRBD1 might be the D (6 bases). Germline V gene data show CDR1 as SGHRS and CDR2 as YFSETQ. The CDR3 spans 14 residues. Trimming removed 4 bases from V and 4 bases from J, with 14 bases in between. The CDR3 nucleotides read TGCGCCAGCAGCCCCGAGGGGGAGAGCTATGGCTACACCTTC. It is translated as CASSPEGESYGYTF.

This chain connects TRBV7-9 to TRBJ2-7; a possible D gene is TRBD2 (6 bases). V was trimmed by 2 bases and J by 6 bases, leaving 8 bases between them. CDR1 is SEHNR, CDR2 FQNEAQ, per germline (reference sequence). This CDR3 has 12 residues. CDR3 sequence (DNA): TGTGCCAGCAGCTTACTGGGGGGCGAGCAGTACTTC. Translated, it gives CASSLLGGEQYF.

This clone was counted a few times. The chain uses TRBV5-6 and TRBJ2-7; a weak D match, TRBD2 (5 bases). V was shortened by 4 bases and J by 2 bases, with 13 bases between the two germline ends. Germline V gene lookup returns CDR1 SGHDT and CDR2 YYEEEE. The length of the CDR3 is 14 residues. The CDR3 DNA follows: TGTGCCAGCAGCCGGGAATTTTCAACCTACGAGCAGTACTTC. This codes for CASSREFSTYEQYF.

This clone came up once. Written as DNA, the CDR3 is TGTGCCAGCAGCCCACGACCTGCGGGCGCGAGAACTGAAGCTTTCTTT. Its translation: CASSPRPAGARTEAFF. This rearrangement joins TRBV7-2 to TRBJ1-1; D is ambiguous. The CDR3 loop spans 16 amino acids. Germline CDR1 is SGHTA and CDR2 is FQGNSA. Trimming pared 5 bases from V and 5 bases from J, leaving 21 bases between.

The rearrangement uses TRBV5-1 and TRBJ2-4, with 9 bases that match TRBD2. In germline, CDR1 is SGHRS, CDR2 YFSETQ. Trimming cost V 1 base and J 11 bases; bases outside gene matches: 4. The CDR3 has 13 amino acids. CDR3 sequence reads: CASSLLVAGVQYF. The CDR3, as DNA: TGCGCCAGCAGCTTGCTAGTAGCGGGAGTTCAGTACTTC. The full variable domain, in which reference TRBV5-1 and TRBJ2-4 provide the parts outside the CDR3, is KAGVTQTPRYLIKTRGQQVTLSCSPISGHRSVSWYQQTPGQGLQFLFEYFSETQRNKGNFPGRFSGRQFSNSRSEMNVSTLELGDSALYLCASSLLVAGVQYFGAGTRLSVL.

J is TRBJ2-1 and V is TRBV7-2; 8 bases are a match to TRBD2. The CDR3 loop spans 15 amino acids. The V gene's germline CDR1 is SGHTA and CDR2 FQGNSA. With V trimmed by 5 bases and J by 4 bases, 7 bases remained unmatched. CDR3: CASSPTSGTYNEQFF. The CDR3 DNA reads TGTGCCAGCAGCCCCACTAGCGGAACTTACAATGAGCAGTTCTTC.

The V and J genes are TRBV11-2 and TRBJ1-5, with 7 bases fitting TRBD1. Germline CDR1 SGHAT, CDR2 FQNNGV. The CDR3 extends over 18 amino acids. V dropped 0 bases and J dropped 4; count of bases not matched to a gene: 12. In DNA form, the CDR3 reads TGTGCCAGCAGCTTAGAACCACCCTGGGGGACAGCTAATCAGCCCCAGCATTTT. As protein: CASSLEPPWGTANQPQHF.

The J gene is TRBJ1-3, the V gene TRBV4-3; no firm D call. Trimming took 1 base from V and 0 from J, leaving 7 bases between them. CDR1 is LGHNA and CDR2 is YSLEER in the germline V gene. The CDR3 spans 15 residues. CDR3 DNA: TGCGCCAGCAGCCAAGGTCGGTTCTCTGGAAACACCATATATTTT. This translates into CASSQGRFSGNTIYF.

This clone was counted a few times. This chain links TRBV6-2 or TRBV6-3 with TRBJ2-3; possible D gene TRBD2, 5 bases. Deletions cut 2 bases from V and 2 bases from J, with 20 bases between. This CDR3 is built from 18 residues. In germline, CDR1 is MNHEY, CDR2 SVGEGT. This CDR3 reads CASSYRPFGAAYTDTQYF. CDR3 nucleotides: TGTGCCAGCAGTTACCGACCCTTTGGAGCGGCTTACACAGATACGCAGTATTTT.

This clone was seen just once. The chain uses TRBV3-1 (or the pseudogene TRBV3-2) and TRBJ2-1; TRBD1 aligns across 9 bases. This CDR3 is 16 amino acids long. Trimming cost V 2 bases and J 9 bases; bases outside gene matches: 11. Germline V gene data show CDR1 as LGHDT and CDR2 as YNNKEL (reference sequence). The chain's CDR3 is CASSQRRETGGREQFF. DNA of the CDR3: TGTGCCAGCAGCCAACGTCGCGAAACAGGGGGCCGTGAGCAGTTCTTC.

The CDR3 reads CASTVGLAGDTMAQYF. The CDR3 DNA follows: TGTGCCAGCACAGTGGGACTAGCGGGAGATACGATGGCGCAGTATTTT. The chain joins TRBV18 to TRBJ2-3; 14 bases are shared with TRBD2. The CDR3 spans 16 residues. J gave up 10 bases and V 8 bases, and 14 bases lay outside the gene matches. Per the germline V gene, CDR1 is KGHSH and CDR2 is LQKENI.

This chain joins TRBV7-9 and TRBJ2-1, with 8 nucleotides matching TRBD1. Germline CDR1 is SEHNR and CDR2 is FQNEAQ (reference sequence). The CDR3 sequence is 17 residues long. With 5 bases clipped from V and 2 bases from J, the junction kept 11 bases outside the gene matches. The CDR3 region has the DNA TGTGCCAGCAGCCAGGGCACCGGGACAGGAGCCTACAATGAGCAGTTCTTC. Encoded protein: CASSQGTGTGAYNEQFF.

The chain is built from TRBV4-2 and TRBJ2-7; a weak D match, TRBD1 (6 bases). V lost 0 bases and J lost 1, with 19 bases in between. Looked up from germline, CDR1 is LGHNA and CDR2 is YNFKEQ. This CDR3 contains 18 residues. CDR3: CASSQELRSGTTSYEQYF. The CDR3 DNA is TGTGCCAGCAGCCAAGAGCTTCGCTCGGGGACAACATCCTACGAGCAGTACTTC.

This clone was detected only a few times. The chain joins TRBV19 to TRBJ1-2; 11 nucleotides line up with TRBD1. Germline CDR1 reads LNHDA; CDR2 reads SQIVND (reference sequence). V was pared by 3 bases and J by 4 bases, with 7 bases of the junction left unmatched. CDR3 length: 16 amino acids. The CDR3 DNA reads as TGTGCCAGTAGTATGTGGGGACAGGGGGATGGCTATGGCTACACCTTC. Protein product: CASSMWGQGDGYGYTF.

The DNA of the CDR3 is TGTGCCAGCAGCGTCCTAACAGGGGGGGATACGCAGTATTTT. This gives the protein CASSVLTGGDTQYF. The V gene is TRBV11-2, the J gene TRBJ2-3; 8 nucleotides line up with TRBD1. Unmatched junction bases numbered 7, after V lost 5 bases and J lost 6 bases. The CDR3 extends over 14 amino acids. Looked up from germline, CDR1 is SGHAT and CDR2 is FQNNGV. The full variable domain, completed using reference TRBV11-2 and TRBJ2-3, is EAGVAQSPRYKIIEKRQSVAFWCNPISGHATLYWYQQILGQGPKLLIQFQNNGVVDDSQLPKDRFSAERLKGVDSTLKIQPAKLEDSAVYLCASSVLTGGDTQYFGPGTRLTVL.

The sample holds a few counts of this clone. The gene calls are TRBV27 and TRBJ1-5; TRBD1 matches at 8 bases. V lost 5 bases to trimming and J lost 7 bases; unmatched junction nucleotides: 13. The germline V gene has CDR1 MNHEY and CDR2 SMNVEV (reference sequence). This CDR3 is built from 16 residues. CDR3 protein: CASSPSGQGGQQPQHF. CDR3 bases: TGTGCCAGCAGTCCATCCGGACAGGGAGGGCAGCAGCCCCAGCATTTT.